These 8 T cell receptor beta chains share one sample of origin, sequenced in a study of blood T cell repertoires in COVID-19. Clones were read by immunoSEQ multiplex PCR, and TCRdb kept only the in-frame ones, dropping some. Of 300,000 to 350,000 clones in the sample, just over 85% were seen once. Sequenced: PBMCs or T cells enriched from blood (not recorded which). Every receptor here comes from a woman in her thirties or forties with acute COVID-19.

The V call is TRBV4-1, the J call TRBJ2-5, with 15 positions matching TRBD2. CDR1 is MGHRA and CDR2 is YSYEKL in the germline V gene. CDR3 length: 20 amino acids. J lost 0 bases, V lost 0 bases, and 8 bases had no gene match. The CDR3 loop reads CASSQDDPGLAGGNQETQYF. The CDR3 DNA sequence: TGCGCCAGCAGCCAAGATGATCCGGGACTAGCGGGAGGTAACCAAGAGACCCAGTACTTC.

The chain is built from TRBV10-1 and TRBJ2-7; TRBD1 might be the D (5 bases). The CDR3 is made up of 16 amino acids. V was trimmed by 0 bases and J by 4 bases, leaving 16 bases between them. Germline V CDR1 and CDR2: WNHNN, SYGVQD (reference sequence). In DNA form, the CDR3 reads TGCGCCAGCAGTGAGTCAGGGGTGCACGGTTCTTACGAGCAGTACTTC. Protein sequence: CASSESGVHGSYEQYF.

This chain links TRBV15 with TRBJ2-7, with D possibly TRBD1 on 5 matching bases. CDR1 is LNHNV and CDR2 is YYDKDF in the germline V gene (reference sequence). The CDR3 extends over 15 amino acids. The V end was cut by 3 bases, the J end by 0 bases, with 12 bases between. In DNA, the CDR3 is TGTGCCACCAGCAGCGCAACAGGCTACTCCTACGAGCAGTACTTC. Amino acid sequence: CATSSATGYSYEQYF.

J is TRBJ1-6 and V is TRBV20-1; D remains unclear. Germline V gene sequence: CDR1 DFQATT, CDR2 SNEGSKA (reference sequence). The CDR3 spans 10 residues. V lost 6 bases, J lost 13 bases, and 10 bases lay in between. In DNA form, the CDR3 reads TGCAGTGCCGGCAGGAACCCCCTCCACTTT. It yields the protein CSAGRNPLHF.

This clone was seen once. The chain combines TRBV25-1 with TRBJ2-7; possibly TRBD2 for D (6 bases). This CDR3 region has 14 residues. V dropped 3 bases and J dropped 3 bases, with 12 bases sitting between them. Germline CDR1 MGHDK, CDR2 SYGVNS. The CDR3 loop reads CASSDSGSLYEQYF. DNA for the CDR3: TGTGCCAGCAGTGACTCCGGGAGCCTCTACGAGCAGTACTTC.

The chain recombines TRBV29-1 with TRBJ1-2, with a tentative D call TRBD1 (5 bases). The CDR3 is made up of 14 amino acids. Trimming cost V 4 bases and J 0 bases, with 12 bases left between them. CDR1 SQVTM and CDR2 ANQGSEA come from the germline V gene. CDR3 DNA sequence: TGCAGCGTTGTAAGCCGGGGGACTAACTATGGCTACACCTTC. Encoded protein: CSVVSRGTNYGYTF.

This chain connects TRBV5-1 to TRBJ1-5; TRBD1 aligns across 7 bases. The J segment lost 7 bases and the V segment lost 0 bases, leaving 7 bases of the junction unmatched. CDR3 length equals 15 residues. Per the germline V gene, CDR1 is SGHRS and CDR2 is YFSETQ. The CDR3: CASSLAPTGQQPQHF. CDR3 DNA sequence: TGCGCCAGCAGCTTGGCCCCGACAGGGCAGCAGCCCCAGCATTTT.

The table lists this clone with a count of one. The chain uses TRBV27 and TRBJ1-6, with 7 bases aligning to TRBD1. This CDR3 contains 16 residues. V was clipped by 6 bases and J by 4 bases; unmatched bases: 9. The germline gives CDR1 MNHEY, CDR2 SMNVEV (reference sequence). The CDR3 reads CASSQQGLLYNSPLHF. The CDR3 DNA reads as TGTGCCAGCAGCCAACAGGGGTTACTATATAATTCACCCCTCCACTTT.